There are many counts of the clone carrying this T cell receptor beta chain. The CDR3 is cut off 3 residues early in the read; its end comes from the germline J gene. The CDR3 has 15 residues. The V and J ends lost 3 bases and 7 bases respectively, with 18 bases between them. Germline assignment: CDR1 LGHDT and CDR2 YNNKEL (reference sequence). The sample belongs to a study of T cell clonality in common variable immunodeficiency. Measured with immunoSEQ multiplex PCR; TCRdb has only the in-frame clones, and not every one. There are roughly 58,000 clones in the sample, none observed a single time. The chain has TRBV3-1 (or the pseudogene TRBV3-2) and TRBJ2-5, with D perhaps matching TRBD1 or TRBD2 (5 bases each). Material for sequencing was peripheral blood mononuclear cells. The TCR sequence derives from a person aged 18-70 years in good health. Partial CDR3 DNA: TGTGCCAGCAGCCACCCTGACCCCGTGAGGGGGACC. Amino acids: CASSHPDPVRGT. The whole CDR3 region reads CASSHPDPVRGTQYF.